This entry features one TCR beta chain sequence. What it binds is not known. The sample has other DNA sequences that encode this CDR3 too. The study reverse transcribed the entire isolated RNA, so it sequenced expressed TCRB transcripts. The method was immunoSEQ multiplex PCR; TCRdb's version includes in-frame clones alone and lacks a portion of them. The sample includes hundreds of thousands of clones, about 70% of them seen just once. The sample is drawn from a study of beta chain features in type 1 diabetes. Looking at the study overall: Patients looked much like healthy donors when it came to age, gender and cell yields. All samples yielded 85 million to 130 million examined sorted cells.

General study results and limits: For patients and controls alike, PCR might favor shorter templates to the same degree. cDNA-based reads could over-represent cells with high TCR expression.

CDR1 and CDR2 (germline): GTSNPN, SVGIG (reference sequence). The V and J ends lost 0 bases and 1 base respectively, with 6 bases between them. The CDR3 spans 13 residues. This TCR was sampled from a man aged 30-40 years in good health. The chain has TRBV30 and TRBJ2-5; D is possibly TRBD1 (5 bases). The material sequenced was naive CD4+ T cells from blood. As DNA, the CDR3 is TGTGCCTGGAGTGTACAGGTCCAAGAGACCCAGTACTTC. Its protein is CAWSVQVQETQYF.